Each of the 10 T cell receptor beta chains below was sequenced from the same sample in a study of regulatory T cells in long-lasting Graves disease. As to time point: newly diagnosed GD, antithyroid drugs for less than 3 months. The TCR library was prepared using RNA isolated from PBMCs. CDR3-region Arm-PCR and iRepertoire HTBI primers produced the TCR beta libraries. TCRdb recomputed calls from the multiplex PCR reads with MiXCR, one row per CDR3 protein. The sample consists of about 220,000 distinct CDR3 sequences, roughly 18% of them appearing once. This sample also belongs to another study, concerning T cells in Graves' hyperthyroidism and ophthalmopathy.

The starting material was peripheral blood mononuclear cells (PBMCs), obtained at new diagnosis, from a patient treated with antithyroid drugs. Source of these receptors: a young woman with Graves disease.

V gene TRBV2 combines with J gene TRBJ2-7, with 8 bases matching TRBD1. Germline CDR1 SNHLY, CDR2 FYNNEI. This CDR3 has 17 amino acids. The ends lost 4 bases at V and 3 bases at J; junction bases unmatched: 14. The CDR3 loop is CASSGQAQGVSYYEQYF. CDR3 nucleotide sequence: TGTGCCAGCAGTGGACAAGCACAGGGGGTCTCCTACTACGAGCAGTACTTC.

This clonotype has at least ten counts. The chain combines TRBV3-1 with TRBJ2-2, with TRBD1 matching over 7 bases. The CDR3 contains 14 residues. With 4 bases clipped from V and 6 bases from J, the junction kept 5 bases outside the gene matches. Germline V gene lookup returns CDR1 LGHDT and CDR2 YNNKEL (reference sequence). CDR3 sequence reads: CASSLRGQAGELFF. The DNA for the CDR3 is TGTGCCAGCAGCCTGAGGGGGCAGGCCGGGGAGCTGTTTTTT.

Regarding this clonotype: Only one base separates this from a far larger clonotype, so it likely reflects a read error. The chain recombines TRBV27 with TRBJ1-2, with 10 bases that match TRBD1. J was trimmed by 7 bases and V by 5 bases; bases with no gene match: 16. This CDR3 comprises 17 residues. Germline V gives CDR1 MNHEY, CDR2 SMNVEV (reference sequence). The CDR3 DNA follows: TGTGCCAGCAGTAGAATCCTCCGGGACAGGGGAGTTCGTGGCTACACCTTC. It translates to CASSRILRDRGVRGYTF.

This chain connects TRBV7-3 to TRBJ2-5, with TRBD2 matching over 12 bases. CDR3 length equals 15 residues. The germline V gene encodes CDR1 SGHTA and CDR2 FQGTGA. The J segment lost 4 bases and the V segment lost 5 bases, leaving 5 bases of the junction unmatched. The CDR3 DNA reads TGTGCCAGCAGCCATTGGGGACTAGCGGGAGAGACCCAGTACTTC. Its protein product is CASSHWGLAGETQYF. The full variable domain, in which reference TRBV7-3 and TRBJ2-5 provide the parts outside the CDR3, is GAGVSQTPSNKVTEKGKYVELRCDPISGHTALYWYRQSLGQGPEFLIYFQGTGAADDSGLPNDRFFAVRPEGSVSTLKIQRTERGDSAVYLCASSHWGLAGETQYFGPGTRLLVL.

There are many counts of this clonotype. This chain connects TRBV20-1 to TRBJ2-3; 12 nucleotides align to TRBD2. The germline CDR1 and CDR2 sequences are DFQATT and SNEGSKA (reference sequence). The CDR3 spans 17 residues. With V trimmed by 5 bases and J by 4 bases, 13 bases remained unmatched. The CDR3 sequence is CSARLAGGQLIADTQYF. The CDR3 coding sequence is TGCAGTGCTCGTCTAGCGGGAGGGCAACTGATAGCAGATACGCAGTATTTT.

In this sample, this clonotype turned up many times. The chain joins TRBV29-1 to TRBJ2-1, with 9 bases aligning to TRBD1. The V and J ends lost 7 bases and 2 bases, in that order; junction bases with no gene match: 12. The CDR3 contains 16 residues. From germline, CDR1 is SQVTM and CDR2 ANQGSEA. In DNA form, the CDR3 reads TGCAGCGCCTCAACAGGGGGCGAAGTCCCCTACAATGAGCAGTTCTTC. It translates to CSASTGGEVPYNEQFF.

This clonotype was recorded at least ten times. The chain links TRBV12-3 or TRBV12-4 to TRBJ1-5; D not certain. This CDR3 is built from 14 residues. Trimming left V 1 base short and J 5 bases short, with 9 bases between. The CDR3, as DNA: TGTGCCAGCAGTTTAGTCGGTTTTGATCAGCCCCAGCATTTT. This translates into CASSLVGFDQPQHF.

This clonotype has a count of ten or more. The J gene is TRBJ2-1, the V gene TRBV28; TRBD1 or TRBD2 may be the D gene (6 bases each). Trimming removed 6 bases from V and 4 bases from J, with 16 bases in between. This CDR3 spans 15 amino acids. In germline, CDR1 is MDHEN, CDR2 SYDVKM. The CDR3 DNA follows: TGTGCCAGCAGCATAGACAGGAGGGAATACAATGAGCAGTTCTTC. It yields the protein CASSIDRREYNEQFF.

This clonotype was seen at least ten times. DNA of the CDR3: TGTGCCAGCAGCTTGGACAAGGGGCCAAATCAGCCCCAGCATTTT. The encoded protein is CASSLDKGPNQPQHF. The chain joins TRBV12-3 or TRBV12-4 to TRBJ1-5; tentative D call: TRBD1 (5 bases). The CDR3 has 15 amino acids. V lost 6 bases and J lost 4, with 16 bases in between.

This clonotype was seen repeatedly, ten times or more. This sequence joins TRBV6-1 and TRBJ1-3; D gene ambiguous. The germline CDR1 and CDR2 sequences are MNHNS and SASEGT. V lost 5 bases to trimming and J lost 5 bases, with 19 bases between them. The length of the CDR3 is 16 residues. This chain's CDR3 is CASSPQAVGMRNTIYF. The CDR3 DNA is TGTGCCAGCAGTCCCCAGGCCGTGGGCATGAGAAACACCATATATTTT.